A selection of T cell receptor beta chains follows, all from one sample in a study of T cells after yellow fever vaccination. TCRdb re-derived calls from the 5' RACE reads in MiXCR, one entry per CDR3 protein. Of about 630,000 distinct CDR3 sequences in the sample, roughly an eighth were seen once. Sequenced here: PBMCs, sampled on the day of the yellow fever booster vaccination. These receptors originate from a man under 40 who received the YFV17D yellow fever vaccine. CDR3s include the opening cysteine and the closing phenylalanine or tryptophan. Fields, in order: clone size, J gene, CDR3 length, V gene, D gene, CDR3 protein, CDR3 DNA. A D gene is named only where the DNA matches it firmly. Size is stated for part of the rows, as once, few or many counts, or as a class when the clone is expanded.

many	TRBJ2-1	14	TRBV5-5	-	CASRPSSSYNEQFF	TGTGCCAGCAGGCCTAGTAGCAGCTACAATGAGCAGTTCTTC
many	TRBJ2-2	15	TRBV5-1	-	CASSLVADDTGELFF	TGCGCCAGCAGCTTGGTAGCGGATGACACCGGGGAGCTGTTTTTT
-	TRBJ2-1	14	TRBV6-5	-	CASWTGRASDEQFF	TGTGCCAGCTGGACGGGGCGAGCCTCGGATGAGCAGTTCTTC
many	TRBJ2-4	14	TRBV14	-	CASSLGGVQNIQYF	TGTGCCAGCAGCCTAGGGGGGGTCCAAAACATTCAGTACTTC
-	TRBJ2-7	14	TRBV28	-	CASSLTQGGVWQYF	TGTGCCAGCAGTTTAACGCAGGGGGGTGTTTGGCAGTACTTC
-	TRBJ2-1	15	TRBV7-2	-	CASKGSGISYNEQFF	TGTGCCAGCAAAGGTAGCGGAATTTCCTACAATGAGCAGTTCTTC
-	TRBJ2-3	15	TRBV5-6	-	CASSPGVTDTDTQYF	TGTGCCAGCAGCCCAGGGGTCACCGACACAGATACGCAGTATTTT
-	TRBJ2-7	13	TRBV5-1	-	CASALGRGYEQYF	TGCGCCAGCGCTTTGGGGCGGGGTTACGAGCAGTACTTC
-	TRBJ1-5	13	TRBV28	-	CASISVDNQPQHF	TGTGCCAGCATTTCGGTGGACAATCAGCCCCAGCATTTT
-	TRBJ2-1	12	TRBV20-1	-	CSARSLGGLQFF	TGCAGTGCTAGATCTCTGGGGGGACTGCAGTTCTTC
-	TRBJ2-7	14	TRBV29-1	-	CSVETQDGFYEQYF	TGCAGCGTTGAAACCCAGGACGGATTCTACGAGCAGTACTTC
many	TRBJ1-5	15	TRBV11-2	-	CASSLDVAGNQPQHF	TGTGCCAGCAGCTTAGATGTCGCGGGAAATCAGCCCCAGCATTTT
few	TRBJ2-7	17	TRBV28	TRBD1	CASTLLQTGGFSHEQYF	TGTGCCAGCACCCTACTCCAAACAGGGGGCTTTTCCCACGAGCAGTACTTC
many	TRBJ2-1	15	TRBV4-3	-	CASSQGGFSYNEQFF	TGCGCCAGCAGCCAAGGGGGCTTCTCCTACAATGAGCAGTTCTTC
many	TRBJ2-1	19	TRBV5-1	TRBD2	CASSLERTSGRLRTHEQFF	TGCGCCAGCAGCTTGGAAAGAACTAGCGGGAGGCTTCGGACCCATGAGCAGTTCTTC
-	TRBJ1-6	14	TRBV7-2	-	CASSLGGRASPLHF	TGTGCCAGCAGTTTAGGCGGTCGGGCCTCACCCCTCCACTTT
few	TRBJ2-7	14	TRBV18	-	CASSPSQGLYEQYF	TGTGCCAGCTCACCGAGCCAGGGGCTCTACGAGCAGTACTTC
few	TRBJ2-1	15	TRBV20-1	-	CSASLGVGVGNEQFF	TGCAGTGCTTCCCTCGGCGTGGGAGTTGGAAATGAGCAGTTCTTC
few	TRBJ1-4	16	TRBV4-3	-	CASSQGPGGIGEKLFF	TGCGCCAGCAGCCAAGGGCCGGGAGGAATAGGTGAAAAACTGTTTTTT
few	TRBJ1-1	15	TRBV9	-	CASSGEVGRRAEAFF	TGTGCCAGCAGCGGGGAGGTGGGCCGAAGGGCTGAAGCTTTCTTT
few	TRBJ2-3	15	TRBV7-2	TRBD2	CASSDRTSARDTQYF	TGTGCCAGCAGTGACAGGACTAGCGCGAGAGATACGCAGTATTTT
few	TRBJ2-1	12	TRBV20-1	TRBD2	CSGREGLGEQFF	TGCAGTGGACGGGAGGGCCTGGGGGAGCAGTTCTTC
few	TRBJ2-7	14	TRBV11-2	-	CASSFIQGGYEQYF	TGTGCCAGCAGCTTCATACAGGGCGGTTACGAGCAGTACTTC